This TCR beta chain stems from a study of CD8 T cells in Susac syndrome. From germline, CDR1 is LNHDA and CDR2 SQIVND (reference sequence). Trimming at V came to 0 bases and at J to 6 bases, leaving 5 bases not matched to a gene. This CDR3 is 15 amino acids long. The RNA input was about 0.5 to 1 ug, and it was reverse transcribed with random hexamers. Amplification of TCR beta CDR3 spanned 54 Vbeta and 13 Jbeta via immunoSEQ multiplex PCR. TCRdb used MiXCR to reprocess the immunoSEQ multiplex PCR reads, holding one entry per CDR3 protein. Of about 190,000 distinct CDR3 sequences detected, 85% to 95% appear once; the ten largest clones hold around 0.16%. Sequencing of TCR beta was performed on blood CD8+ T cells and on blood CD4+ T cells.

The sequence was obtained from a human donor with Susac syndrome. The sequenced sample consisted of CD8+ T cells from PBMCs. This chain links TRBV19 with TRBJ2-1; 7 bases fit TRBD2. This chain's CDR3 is CASSIESSGSNEQFF. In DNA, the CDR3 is TGTGCCAGTAGTATAGAATCTAGCGGAAGCAATGAGCAGTTCTTC.